Shown below are 21 T cell receptor beta chains from a single sample sequenced in a study of OX40 agonist ivuxolimab in advanced cancers. Receptor libraries were prepared by the immunoSEQ multiplex PCR assay. TCRdb retrieved this table from immuneACCESS and kept in-frame rearrangements only. Not all clones are present; in checked studies, unresolved V genes account for under half, and no reason is known for the remainder. Within this sample are around 60,000 clones, with around 80% of them counted one time only. In total, the top ten clones hold 2.1% of the sample. The sample here was CD4+ or CD8+ T cells sorted from blood, taken in a trial of the OX40 agonist ivuxolimab. The receptors come from an adult with an advanced solid tumor such as melanoma, head and neck, liver or kidney cancer.

The V call is TRBV21-1, the J call TRBJ2-5. TRBV21-1 is described as a pseudogene. The CDR3 loop spans 10 amino acids. The CDR3 spells CASRGETQYF. The CDR3 nucleotides are TGTGCCAGCAGGGGGGAGACCCAGTACTTC.

The CDR3 nucleotides are TGTGCCAGCAGCGCCCAACAGGCTTCTCAATACGAGCAGTACTTC. Its translation is CASSAQQASQYEQYF. The J gene is TRBJ2-7, the V gene TRBV9; D possibly corresponds to TRBD1 (5 bases). V was shortened by 3 bases and J by 4 bases, with 17 bases between the two germline ends. The CDR3 length is 15 residues. Germline V CDR1 and CDR2: SGDLS, YYNGEE.

The chain joins TRBV27 to TRBJ1-3; the D gene is possibly TRBD1 (5 bases). V lost 0 bases and J 0 bases, leaving 15 bases between the germline ends. Germline lookup yields CDR1 MNHEY and CDR2 SMNVEV (reference sequence). The CDR3 consists of 18 residues. For the CDR3, the DNA is TGTGCCAGCAGTTTATCCTTGTCGCGGGGCCTCTCTGGAAACACCATATATTTT. Residues: CASSLSLSRGLSGNTIYF.

This clone was seen ten or more times. The chain has TRBV2 and TRBJ1-5; D unclear. This CDR3 region has 16 residues. Per the germline V gene, CDR1 is SNHLY and CDR2 is FYNNEI. Between the trimmed V and J ends, which lost 1 base and 6 bases, there was a span of 16 bases. Written as DNA, the CDR3 is TGTGCCAGCAGTGAAGTGGTCACCCGGGCGGGTCAGCCCCAGCATTTT. It is translated as CASSEVVTRAGQPQHF.

This clone was seen once. V is TRBV18 and J is TRBJ2-1; D may be TRBD1 (5 bases). The CDR3 spans 11 residues. Germline assignment: CDR1 KGHSH and CDR2 LQKENI. V gave up 2 bases and J gave up 10 bases, with 6 bases separating them. For the CDR3, the DNA is TGTGCCAGCTCACCAGGGGCGGAGCAGTTCTTC. Protein product: CASSPGAEQFF. Full variable domain (outside the CDR3, taken from reference TRBV18 and TRBJ2-1): NAGVMQNPRHLVRRRGQEARLRCSPMKGHSHVYWYRQLPEEGLKFMVYLQKENIIDESGMPKERFSAEFPKEGPSILRIQQVVRGDSAAYFCASSPGAEQFFGPGTRLTVL.

CDR3 in amino acids: CASSVSGSYNEQFF. CDR3 nucleotide sequence: TGTGCCAGCAGCGTCAGCGGGTCATACAATGAGCAGTTCTTC. The rearrangement joins TRBV9 to TRBJ2-1; tentative D call: TRBD2 (6 bases). This CDR3 contains 14 residues. Germline lookup yields CDR1 SGDLS and CDR2 YYNGEE. Trimming left V 2 bases short and J 4 bases short, with 10 bases between.

The CDR3 is CSVEDRVQGGYGYTF. CDR3 DNA: TGCAGCGTTGAAGATAGAGTACAGGGCGGCTATGGCTACACCTTC. The genes are TRBV29-1 and TRBJ1-2; tentative D call: TRBD1 (6 bases). CDR1 is SQVTM, CDR2 ANQGSEA, per germline. Trimming pared 0 bases from V and 4 bases from J, leaving 15 bases between. The CDR3 is 15 residues long.

The chain carries TRBV7-8 and TRBJ1-2; maybe TRBD1 (6 bases). CDR1 is SGHVS, CDR2 FQNEAQ, per germline. The V gene lost 2 bases and the J gene lost 10 bases, with 17 bases spanning the gap. The CDR3 covers 14 residues. The DNA of the CDR3 is TGTGCCAGCAGCTTACATGACAGGCTGCCCCTCTACACCTTC. This gives the protein CASSLHDRLPLYTF.

J is TRBJ2-7 and V is TRBV6-1; D gene uncertain. This CDR3 has 15 residues. Trimming shortened V by 2 bases and J by 2 bases, and 13 bases separated the two germline ends. Germline V CDR1 and CDR2: MNHNS, SASEGT. CDR3 region: CASSEWLRATYEQYF. The DNA of the CDR3 is TGTGCCAGCAGTGAATGGCTCCGGGCAACCTACGAGCAGTACTTC.

The chain recombines TRBV2 with TRBJ2-3, with D possibly TRBD2 on 7 matching bases. Germline CDR1 SNHLY, CDR2 FYNNEI. Between the trimmed V and J ends, which lost 6 bases and 1 base, there was a span of 11 bases. The CDR3 covers 14 residues. Written as DNA, the CDR3 is TGTGCCAGCAGAGCGGGACACGGCACAGATACGCAGTATTTT. Its protein is CASRAGHGTDTQYF. The full variable domain, its missing parts supplied by reference TRBV2 and TRBJ2-3, is EPEVTQTPSHQVTQMGQEVILRCVPISNHLYFYWYRQILGQKVEFLVSFYNNEISEKSEIFDDQFSVERPDGSNFTLKIRSTKLEDSAMYFCASRAGHGTDTQYFGPGTRLTVL.

The chain is built from TRBV6-1 and TRBJ1-1; D may be TRBD1 (5 bases). The CDR3 is 16 residues long. Germline CDR1 is MNHNS and CDR2 is SASEGT. V lost 4 bases, J lost 5 bases, and 20 bases lay in between. Written as DNA, the CDR3 is TGTGCCAGCAGTGCTGAGAACCAGGGTTTTTCAACTGAAGCTTTCTTT. It encodes CASSAENQGFSTEAFF.

For this clone: A far larger clone is one base from this, pointing to a likely read error. V and J are TRBV7-2 and TRBJ2-7, with D possibly TRBD2 on 5 matching bases. The CDR3 runs 13 residues. Germline V gene data show CDR1 as SGHTA and CDR2 as FQGNSA. For the CDR3, the DNA is TGTGCCAGCCAACGGGGTGAAGCCTACAAGCAGTACTTC. Its translation is CASQRGEAYKQYF.

The chain has TRBV19 and TRBJ2-3, with 10 bases identical to TRBD2. V shed 3 bases and J 5 bases; nucleotides not matched to a gene: 5. Germline lookup yields CDR1 LNHDA and CDR2 SQIVND (reference sequence). This CDR3 region has 15 residues. DNA for the CDR3: TGTGCCAGTAGTATGAGCGGGGGGGGAATAGATACGCAGTATTTT. Protein: CASSMSGGGIDTQYF.

V is TRBV7-2 and J is TRBJ2-5; maybe TRBD2 (6 bases). The V and J ends lost 6 bases and 3 bases respectively, with 17 bases between them. Per germline, CDR1 SGHTA and CDR2 FQGNSA. There are 15 residues in the CDR3. As DNA, the CDR3 is TGTGCCAGCAGAATCCGTGCATGGGGGGAAGAGACCCAGTACTTC. It is translated as CASRIRAWGEETQYF. Based on the CDR3 plus reference TRBV7-2 and TRBJ2-5, the full variable domain is GAGVSQSPSNKVTEKGKDVELRCDPISGHTALYWYRQSLGQGLEFLIYFQGNSAPDKSGLPSDRFSAERTGGSVSTLTIQRTQQEDSAVYLCASRIRAWGEETQYFGPGTRLLVL.

The V and J genes are TRBV28 and TRBJ2-5, with TRBD1 matching 7 bases. Germline-derived CDR1 and CDR2 are MDHEN and SYDVKM. V shed 6 bases and J 5 bases; nucleotides not matched to a gene: 9. The CDR3 runs 14 residues. CDR3 sequence: CASSPATGVETQYF. Here the CDR3 DNA reads TGTGCCAGCAGCCCCGCCACAGGGGTTGAGACCCAGTACTTC.

The chain has TRBV7-8 and TRBJ2-5; 12 bases agree with TRBD1. Germline V lookup: CDR1 SGHVS, CDR2 FQNEAQ. V was pared by 6 bases and J by 5 bases, with 7 bases of the junction left unmatched. The CDR3 extends over 15 amino acids. CDR3 sequence (DNA): TGTGCCAGCAGTCCGCCGGGACAGGGGGCTGAGACCCAGTACTTC. Amino acids: CASSPPGQGAETQYF.

The chain couples TRBV9 to TRBJ2-7, with 8 nucleotides matching TRBD1. The junction had 8 bases not matched to a gene; V was cut back by 2 bases and J by 4 bases. The CDR3 is 15 amino acids. CDR1 is SGDLS, CDR2 YYNGEE, per germline. The CDR3 reads CASSVFDRGPYEQYF. In DNA form, the CDR3 reads TGTGCCAGCAGCGTTTTCGACAGGGGCCCTTACGAGCAGTACTTC.

The chain employs TRBV6-6 and TRBJ2-5, with D possibly TRBD2 on 7 matching bases. From germline, CDR1 is MNHNY and CDR2 SVGAGI (reference sequence). V lost 5 bases and J lost 5, with 18 bases in between. This CDR3 comprises 15 residues. The CDR3 DNA follows: TGTGCCAGCAGTGGAGGGGGGAGGGGGAAGGAGACCCAGTACTTC. This encodes CASSGGGRGKETQYF.

The rearrangement uses TRBV29-1 and TRBJ2-3; 8 bases agree with TRBD1. Germline V lookup: CDR1 SQVTM, CDR2 ANQGSEA. V gave up 6 bases and J gave up 4 bases; unmatched junction bases: 9. There are 14 residues in the CDR3. CDR3 DNA sequence: TGCAGCGTACCCCGGGACAGGTTTGCAGATACGCAGTATTTT. It is translated as CSVPRDRFADTQYF.

The chain employs TRBV7-8 and TRBJ2-3; 11 bases agree with TRBD2. The CDR3 sequence is 16 residues long. The V segment lost 7 bases and the J segment 9 bases; nucleotides outside the gene matches: 15. Germline assignment: CDR1 SGHVS and CDR2 FQNEAQ. The CDR3: CASNSRSGGAGGTQYF. Written as DNA, the CDR3 is TGTGCCAGCAACTCACGTAGCGGGGGGGCCGGGGGGACGCAGTATTTT.

There are a few counts of this clone. At the DNA level, this CDR3 is encoded by other sequences in the same sample as well. This rearrangement joins TRBV10-3 to TRBJ2-5, with 9 positions matching TRBD1. Germline CDR1 is ENHRY and CDR2 is SYGVKD. The V and J ends lost 6 bases and 4 bases, in that order; junction bases with no gene match: 3. The CDR3 loop spans 13 amino acids. This chain's CDR3 is CAIRGQGGETQYF. Written as DNA, the CDR3 is TGTGCCATCAGGGGACAGGGCGGAGAGACCCAGTACTTC.